This T cell receptor beta chain stems from a study of glioma-infiltrating T cells after dendritic cell vaccination listed by TCRdb under 2016. General notes on the study: A cohort of about 15 glioblastoma patients from Phase I and II dendritic cell vaccination trials was included, of whom 9 were newly diagnosed and 6 had recurrent disease. Between 2003 and 2012, patients were given autologous tumor lysate-pulsed dendritic cell vaccination. To make the vaccine, monocyte-derived dendritic cells were cultured for about seven days with IL-4 and GM-CSF and then pulsed overnight with autologous tumor lysate. Each patient was given three intradermal dendritic cell vaccine injections, spaced two weeks apart, in the arm below the axilla. Deep sequencing of TCR beta CDR3 regions was used to quantify tumor-infiltrating lymphocyte content and compare tumor and blood repertoires in dendritic cell-vaccinated glioblastoma patients. TCR sequencing metrics, including TIL content and tumor-blood repertoire overlap, were correlated with survival after dendritic cell vaccination. Results and caveats for the whole study, not just this receptor: The three-group TCR overlap response model was characterized as speculative, and prospective validation of the model was stated to be required. No direct relationship between TCR clonality and survival was found, suggesting a diverse polyclonal response may matter. Longer time to progression and overall survival after dendritic cell vaccination were predicted by higher estimated pretreatment TIL content. The cohort was small and heterogeneous, only a few patients had full blood and tumor sets, and even fewer had initial-recurrent tumor pairs.

Selection of patients required sufficient residual fresh-frozen tumor tissue and over two years of available survival data. Molecular status otherwise varied across the glioblastoma patients, but none of them carried an isocitrate dehydrogenase mutation. PBMC were collected before vaccination, two weeks after the third vaccination, and at tumor progression when it occurred. The Qiagen DNeasy Blood extraction Kit was used for extraction of genomic DNA. The CDR3 spans 15 residues, from the cysteine through the phenylalanine. Of all the DNA, just the CDR3 is kept, 45 bases in frame from base 1. The trim is 2 bases for V and 6 bases for J, with a gap of 17 bases between the germline ends. The germline V gene yields SGHTS for CDR1 and YDEGEE for CDR2. As to this clone: Its antigen remains undetermined. Within one base of it there is no much larger clone, and no base qualities were kept.

Using the immunoSEQ assay, TCRB CDR3 regions were amplified from 1.5 to 2 micrograms of genomic DNA, or from all available DNA when less than that was on hand. The multiplex PCR relied on 60 forward primers for TCR V beta segments and 13 reverse primers for J beta segments. To estimate the number of reads per starting template, synthetic control templates were added to each sample at limiting dilution. Reads of 87 bp were generated by sequencing on the Illumina HiSeq System. In the authors' own workflow: PCR and sequencing errors were removed by a nearest neighbor algorithm that merged closely related sequences. TCR overlap was measured as the percentage of unique tumor TCR beta sequences also present in the same patient's peripheral blood. TCRdb re-hosts the immuneACCESS table, in-frame sequences only. Its copies lack some clones; in the studies checked, an unresolved V gene accounts for under half of them, and the cause for the rest is not known. V and J calls and clone size are given by that table; D and trimming were obtained from the DNA. This sample is represented by approximately 67,000 clones; roughly 79% of them were singletons. The ten largest account for 7.9% of the sample.

The clonotype comes from a human donor with glioblastoma. The receptor chain draws on TRBV5-8 and TRBJ1-2; the D gene is not confidently resolved. The material sequenced was blood, taken before dendritic cell vaccination. Read as DNA, the sequence is TGTGCCAGCAGCTTAAGGCTTGCGGGCGGGGATGGCTACACCTTC. Its translation reads: CASSLRLAGGDGYTF.